This T cell receptor beta chain originates from a study of blood T cells in healthy people across ages. Broader study findings: Researchers judged that diversity estimates from one million T cells fell short of true values.

This clonotype appeared once. Antigen: not known. A J-beta primer mix and a sample-barcoded 5' primer were used in a second PCR of about 7 to 12 cycles. Every cDNA molecule carried a tag from a template-switch adaptor bearing 12 random nucleotides. CDR3-containing paired-end reads numbered at least 2.5 million in each sample. Via MiXCR, TCRdb re-called the 5' RACE reads, giving one row per CDR3 protein. This table has about 970,000 distinct CDR3 sequences, about 51% appearing once. Deletions cut 5 bases from V and 2 bases from J, with 16 bases between. Germline lookup yields CDR1 MNHEY and CDR2 SMNVEV (reference sequence). This CDR3 region has 15 residues. Every donor contributed around 10 milliliters of peripheral blood by blood draw.

This TCR came from a woman aged 55-70 years in good health. The J gene is TRBJ2-7, the V gene TRBV27; unclear D gene. Sequencing was performed on blood. This CDR3 is CASSPAVSHPYEQYF. The CDR3 nucleotides are TGTGCCAGCAGTCCGGCTGTCAGCCACCCCTACGAGCAGTACTTC.